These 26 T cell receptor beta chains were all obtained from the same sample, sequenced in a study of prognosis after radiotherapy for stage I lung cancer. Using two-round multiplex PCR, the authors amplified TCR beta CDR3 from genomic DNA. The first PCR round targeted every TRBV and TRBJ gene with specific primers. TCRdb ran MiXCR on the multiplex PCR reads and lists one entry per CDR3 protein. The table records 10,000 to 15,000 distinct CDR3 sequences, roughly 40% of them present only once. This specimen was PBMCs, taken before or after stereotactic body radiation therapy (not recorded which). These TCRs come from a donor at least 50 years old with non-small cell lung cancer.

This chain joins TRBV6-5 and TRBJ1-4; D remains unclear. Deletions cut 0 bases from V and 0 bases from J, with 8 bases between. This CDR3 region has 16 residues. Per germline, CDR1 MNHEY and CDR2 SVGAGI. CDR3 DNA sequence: TGTGCCAGCAGTTACTCTTCCACTACAACTAATGAAAAACTGTTTTTT. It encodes CASSYSSTTTNEKLFF.

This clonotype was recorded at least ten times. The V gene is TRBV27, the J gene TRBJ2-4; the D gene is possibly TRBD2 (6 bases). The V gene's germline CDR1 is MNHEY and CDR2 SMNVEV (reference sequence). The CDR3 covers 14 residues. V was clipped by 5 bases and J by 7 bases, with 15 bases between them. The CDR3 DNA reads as TGTGCCAGCAGTCCCGGCGGGATTTGGAACATTCAGTACTTC. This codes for CASSPGGIWNIQYF.

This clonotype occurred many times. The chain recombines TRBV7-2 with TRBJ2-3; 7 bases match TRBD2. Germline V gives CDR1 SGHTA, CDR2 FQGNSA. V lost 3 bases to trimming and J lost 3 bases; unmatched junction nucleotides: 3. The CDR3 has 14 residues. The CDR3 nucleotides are TGTGCCAGCAGCTTGGCTAGCGGAACAGATACGCAGTATTTT. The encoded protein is CASSLASGTDTQYF.

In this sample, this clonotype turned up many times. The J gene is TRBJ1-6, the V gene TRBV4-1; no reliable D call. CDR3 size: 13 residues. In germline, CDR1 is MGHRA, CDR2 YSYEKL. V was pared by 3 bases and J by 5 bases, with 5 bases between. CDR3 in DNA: TGCGCCAGCAGCCAGGGAAATAATTCACCCCTCCACTTT. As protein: CASSQGNNSPLHF.

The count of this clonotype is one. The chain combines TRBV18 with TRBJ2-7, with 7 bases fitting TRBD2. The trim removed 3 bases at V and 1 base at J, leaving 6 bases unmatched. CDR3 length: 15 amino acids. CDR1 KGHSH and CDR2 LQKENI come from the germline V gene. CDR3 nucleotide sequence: TGTGCCAGCTCACCGGCGACTAGCAATTCCTACGAGCAGTACTTC. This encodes CASSPATSNSYEQYF.

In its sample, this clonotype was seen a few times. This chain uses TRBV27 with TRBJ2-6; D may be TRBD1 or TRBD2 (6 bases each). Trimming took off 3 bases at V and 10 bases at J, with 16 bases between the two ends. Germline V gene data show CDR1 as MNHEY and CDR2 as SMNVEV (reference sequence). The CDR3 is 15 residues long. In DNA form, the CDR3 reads TGTGCCAGCAGTTTGGCGGGACCCCAGGGGAACGTCCTGACTTTC. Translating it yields CASSLAGPQGNVLTF.

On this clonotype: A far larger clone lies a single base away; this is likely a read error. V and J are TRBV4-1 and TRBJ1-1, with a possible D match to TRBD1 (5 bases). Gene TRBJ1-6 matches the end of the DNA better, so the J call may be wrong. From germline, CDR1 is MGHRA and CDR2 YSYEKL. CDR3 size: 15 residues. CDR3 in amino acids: CASSQDSGLGSPLHF. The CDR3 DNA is TGCGCCAGCAGCCAAGATTCAGGGTTAGGCTCACCCCTCCACTTT.

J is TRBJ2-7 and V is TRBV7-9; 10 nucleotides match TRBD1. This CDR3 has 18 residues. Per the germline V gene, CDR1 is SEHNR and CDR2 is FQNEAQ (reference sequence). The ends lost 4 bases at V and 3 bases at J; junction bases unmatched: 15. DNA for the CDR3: TGTGCCAGCAGCTCATCCCCGGGACAGGGGAGGAACGACTACGAGCAGTACTTC. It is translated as CASSSSPGQGRNDYEQYF.

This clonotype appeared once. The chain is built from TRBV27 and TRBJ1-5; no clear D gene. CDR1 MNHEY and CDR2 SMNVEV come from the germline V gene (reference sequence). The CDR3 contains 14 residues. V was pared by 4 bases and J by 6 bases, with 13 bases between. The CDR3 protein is CASSYYSQAQPQHF. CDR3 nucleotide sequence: TGTGCCAGCAGTTACTACAGCCAGGCTCAGCCCCAGCATTTT.

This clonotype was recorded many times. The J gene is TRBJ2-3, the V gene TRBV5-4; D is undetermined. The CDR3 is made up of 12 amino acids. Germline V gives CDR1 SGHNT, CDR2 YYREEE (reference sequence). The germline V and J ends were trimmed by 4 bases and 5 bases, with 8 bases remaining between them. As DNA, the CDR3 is TGTGCCAGCAGCGCCTCCGTAGATACGCAGTATTTT. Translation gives CASSASVDTQYF.

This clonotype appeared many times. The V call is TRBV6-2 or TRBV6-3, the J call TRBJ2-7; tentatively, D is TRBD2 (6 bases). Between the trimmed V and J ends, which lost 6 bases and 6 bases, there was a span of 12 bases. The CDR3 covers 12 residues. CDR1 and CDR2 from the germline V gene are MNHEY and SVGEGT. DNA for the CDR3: TGTGCCAGCAGCGTGACTAGTTGCGAGCAGTACTTC. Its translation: CASSVTSCEQYF.

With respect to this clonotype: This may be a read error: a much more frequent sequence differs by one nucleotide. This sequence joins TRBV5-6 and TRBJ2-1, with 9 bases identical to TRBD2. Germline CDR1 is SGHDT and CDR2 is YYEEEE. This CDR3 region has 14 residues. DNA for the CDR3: TGTGCCAGCAGCTTAGGTAGCGGGAGTGGTGAGCAGCTCTTC. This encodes CASSLGSGSGEQLF. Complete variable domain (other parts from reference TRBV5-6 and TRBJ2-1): DAGVTQSPTHLIKTRGQQVTLRCSPKSGHDTVSWYQQALGQGPQFIFQYYEEEERQRGNFPDRFSGHQFPNYSSELNVNALLLGDSALYLCASSLGSGSGEQLFGPGTRLTVL.

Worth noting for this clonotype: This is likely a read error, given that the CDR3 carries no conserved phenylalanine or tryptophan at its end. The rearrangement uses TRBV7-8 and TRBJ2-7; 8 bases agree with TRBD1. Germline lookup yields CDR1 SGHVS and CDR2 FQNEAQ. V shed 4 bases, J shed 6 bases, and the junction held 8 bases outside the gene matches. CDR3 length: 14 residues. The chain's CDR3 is CASSSDTGGSEQYL. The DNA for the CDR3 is TGTGCCAGCAGCTCGGACACAGGGGGGTCCGAGCAGTACTTA.

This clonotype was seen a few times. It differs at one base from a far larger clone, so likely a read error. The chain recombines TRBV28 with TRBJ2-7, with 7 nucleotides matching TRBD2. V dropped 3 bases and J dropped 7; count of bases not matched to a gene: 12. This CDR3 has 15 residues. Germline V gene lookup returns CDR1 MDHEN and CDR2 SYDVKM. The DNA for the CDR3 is TGTGCCAGCAGTTTGACCAGCGGGGTATACAATGAGCAGTACTTC. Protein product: CASSLTSGVYNEQYF.

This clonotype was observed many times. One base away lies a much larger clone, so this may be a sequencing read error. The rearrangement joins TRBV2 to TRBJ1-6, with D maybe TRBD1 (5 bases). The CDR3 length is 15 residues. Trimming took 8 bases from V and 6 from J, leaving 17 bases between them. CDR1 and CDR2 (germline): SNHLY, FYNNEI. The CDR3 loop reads CASRDFQAVNSPLHF. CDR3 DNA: TGTGCCAGCCGGGACTTCCAGGCTGTTAATTCACCCCTCCACTTT. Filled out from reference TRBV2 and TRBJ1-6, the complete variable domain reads EPEVTQTPSHQVTQMGQEVILRCVPISNHLYFYWYRQILGQKVEFLVSFYNNEISEKSEIFDDQFSVERPDGSNFTLKIRSTKLEDSAMYFCASRDFQAVNSPLHFGNGTRLTVT.

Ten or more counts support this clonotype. CDR3 DNA sequence: TGTGCCAGCAGCTCATTCACGGAGGGCGCAGATACGCAGTATTTT. It encodes CASSSFTEGADTQYF. This sequence joins TRBV11-3 and TRBJ2-3; TRBD2 might be the D (6 bases). In germline, CDR1 is SGHNT, CDR2 YENEEA. CDR3 length equals 15 residues. The V end lost 4 bases, the J end lost 4 bases, and 15 bases lay between the germline ends. The whole variable domain, remainder taken from reference TRBV11-3 and TRBJ2-3, is EAGVVQSPRYKIIEKKQPVAFWCNPISGHNTLYWYLQNLGQGPELLIRYENEEAVDDSQLPKDRFSAERLKGVDSTLKIQPAELGDSAVYLCASSSFTEGADTQYFGPGTRLTVL.

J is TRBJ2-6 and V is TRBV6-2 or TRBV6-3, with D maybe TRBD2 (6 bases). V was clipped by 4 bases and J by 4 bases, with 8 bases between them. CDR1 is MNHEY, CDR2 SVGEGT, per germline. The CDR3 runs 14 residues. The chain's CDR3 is CASSWEAGANVLTF. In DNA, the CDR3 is TGTGCCAGCAGTTGGGAGGCAGGGGCCAACGTCCTGACTTTC.

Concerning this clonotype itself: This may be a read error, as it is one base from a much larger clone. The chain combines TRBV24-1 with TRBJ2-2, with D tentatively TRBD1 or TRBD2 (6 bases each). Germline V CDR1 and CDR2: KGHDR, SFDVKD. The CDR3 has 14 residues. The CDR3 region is CATSVRGQAGGLFF. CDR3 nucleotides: TGTGCCACCAGTGTTCGGGGGCAGGCCGGGGGGCTGTTTTTT.

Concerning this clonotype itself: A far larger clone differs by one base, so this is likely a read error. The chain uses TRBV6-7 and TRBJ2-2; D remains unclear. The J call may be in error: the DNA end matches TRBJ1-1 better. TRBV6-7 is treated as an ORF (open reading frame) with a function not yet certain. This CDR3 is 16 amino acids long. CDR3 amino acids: CASSFILKPHPREAFF. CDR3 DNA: TGTGCCAGCAGTTTCATACTAAAGCCCCACCCTAGGGAAGCTTTCTTT.

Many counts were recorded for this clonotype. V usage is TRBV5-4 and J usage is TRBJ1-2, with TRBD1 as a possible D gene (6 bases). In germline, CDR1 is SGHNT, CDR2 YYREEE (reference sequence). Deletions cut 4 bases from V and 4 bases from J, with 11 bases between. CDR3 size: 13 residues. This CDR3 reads CASSQDSVYGYTF. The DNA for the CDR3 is TGTGCCAGCAGCCAGGACAGCGTCTATGGCTACACCTTC.

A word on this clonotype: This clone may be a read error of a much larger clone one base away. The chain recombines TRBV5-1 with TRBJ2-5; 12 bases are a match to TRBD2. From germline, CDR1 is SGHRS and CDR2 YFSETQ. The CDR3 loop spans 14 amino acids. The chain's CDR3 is CASRQTSGSETKYF. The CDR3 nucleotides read TGCGCCAGCAGACAGACTAGCGGGAGTGAGACCAAGTACTTC.

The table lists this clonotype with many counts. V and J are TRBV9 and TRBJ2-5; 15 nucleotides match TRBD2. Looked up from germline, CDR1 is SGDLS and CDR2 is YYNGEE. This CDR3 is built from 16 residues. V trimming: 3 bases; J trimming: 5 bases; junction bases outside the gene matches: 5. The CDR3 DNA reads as TGTGCCAGCAGCGAAGGACTAGCGGGAGGGTCGGAGACCCAGTACTTC. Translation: CASSEGLAGGSETQYF.

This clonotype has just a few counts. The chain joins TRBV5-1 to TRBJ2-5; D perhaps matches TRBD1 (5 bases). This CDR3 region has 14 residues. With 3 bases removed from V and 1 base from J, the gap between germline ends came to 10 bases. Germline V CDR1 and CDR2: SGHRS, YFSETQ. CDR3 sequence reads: CASSSPDSQETQYF. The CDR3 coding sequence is TGCGCCAGCAGCTCGCCAGACAGCCAAGAGACCCAGTACTTC.

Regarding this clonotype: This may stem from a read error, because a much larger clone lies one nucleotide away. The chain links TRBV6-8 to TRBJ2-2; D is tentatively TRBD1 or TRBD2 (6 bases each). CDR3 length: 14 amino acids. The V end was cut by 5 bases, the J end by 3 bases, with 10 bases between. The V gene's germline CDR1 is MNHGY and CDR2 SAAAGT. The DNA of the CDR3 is TGTGCCAGCAGTGGGGGGCCCTACACCGGGGAGCTGTTTTTT. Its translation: CASSGGPYTGELFF.

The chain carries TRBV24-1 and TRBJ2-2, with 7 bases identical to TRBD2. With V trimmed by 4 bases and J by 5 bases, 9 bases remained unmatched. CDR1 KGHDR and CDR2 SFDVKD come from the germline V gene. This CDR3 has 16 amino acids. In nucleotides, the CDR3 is TGTGCCACCAGTGACCATGGACTAGGTCTAACCGGGGAGCTGTTTTTT. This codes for CATSDHGLGLTGELFF.

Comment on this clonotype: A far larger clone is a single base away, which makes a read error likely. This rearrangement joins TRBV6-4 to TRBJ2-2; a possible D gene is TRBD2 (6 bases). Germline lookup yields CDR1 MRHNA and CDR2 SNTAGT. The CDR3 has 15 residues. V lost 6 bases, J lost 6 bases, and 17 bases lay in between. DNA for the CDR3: TGTGCCAGCAGGACATCTCCGGGGGACGCCGGGGAGCTGTTTTTT. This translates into CASRTSPGDAGELFF.